This T cell receptor beta chain was identified during a study of T cells in Graves' hyperthyroidism and ophthalmopathy. About the research overall: Upon initial diagnosis and before any treatment, peripheral blood was collected.

Newly diagnosed hyperthyroidism, duration under 2 months, in patients aged 18 to 65. Of note for this clonotype: Its antigen is not known.

V lost 2 bases and J lost 3, with 18 bases in between. The CDR3 is 16 amino acids. The germline CDR1 and CDR2 sequences are SGHKS and YYEKEE (reference sequence). It was RNA transcripts that yielded the amplified TCR beta CDR3 regions. Primed by the HTBI set, a first-round RT-PCR was run on the TCR CDR3. TCRdb ran MiXCR on the multiplex PCR reads and lists one entry per CDR3 protein. Here the sample spans 400,000 to 500,000 distinct CDR3 sequences, roughly 13% being singletons. Notes on the study in general: The model anticipated ophthalmopathy a median about 7.1 months pre-onset. Blood also held most thyroid clonotypes expanded beyond 0.001.

The source material was blood. This receptor was identified in a woman younger than 35 with Graves' hyperthyroidism. The V call is TRBV5-5, the J call TRBJ2-7; the D gene is possibly TRBD1 (6 bases). The CDR3 DNA reads TGTGCCAGCAGCTTAGGGGGTCATGGACAGTACTACGAGCAGTACTTC. It yields the protein CASSLGGHGQYYEQYF.